Given below is one T cell receptor beta chain in context. The antigen is unknown. CDR1 and CDR2 (germline): MGHRA, YSYEKL. The V gene end was trimmed by 0 bases and the J gene end by 0 bases; junction bases not matched to a gene: 17. The CDR3 contains 21 residues. PCR used 60 Vbeta primers and 13 Jbeta primers. Clones were sequenced by immunoSEQ multiplex PCR, and TCRdb holds only the in-frame ones, with some missing. The table includes about 180,000 clones, about 80% detected once. The sample belongs to a study of cytomegalovirus exposure and HLA in healthy donors. General study results and limits: Several of the most significant clusters appeared, in a later analysis, to be linked to common viral pathogens.

The sample comprised PBMCs. This receptor was obtained from a woman aged 60-75 years in good health and CMV-seropositive. V and J are TRBV4-1 and TRBJ2-5; 9 bases line up with TRBD2. In DNA, the CDR3 is TGCGCCAGCAGCCAAGAAGATTCGGGTAGCGGGGGCTTAGGGTACCAAGAGACCCAGTACTTC. Protein sequence: CASSQEDSGSGGLGYQETQYF.